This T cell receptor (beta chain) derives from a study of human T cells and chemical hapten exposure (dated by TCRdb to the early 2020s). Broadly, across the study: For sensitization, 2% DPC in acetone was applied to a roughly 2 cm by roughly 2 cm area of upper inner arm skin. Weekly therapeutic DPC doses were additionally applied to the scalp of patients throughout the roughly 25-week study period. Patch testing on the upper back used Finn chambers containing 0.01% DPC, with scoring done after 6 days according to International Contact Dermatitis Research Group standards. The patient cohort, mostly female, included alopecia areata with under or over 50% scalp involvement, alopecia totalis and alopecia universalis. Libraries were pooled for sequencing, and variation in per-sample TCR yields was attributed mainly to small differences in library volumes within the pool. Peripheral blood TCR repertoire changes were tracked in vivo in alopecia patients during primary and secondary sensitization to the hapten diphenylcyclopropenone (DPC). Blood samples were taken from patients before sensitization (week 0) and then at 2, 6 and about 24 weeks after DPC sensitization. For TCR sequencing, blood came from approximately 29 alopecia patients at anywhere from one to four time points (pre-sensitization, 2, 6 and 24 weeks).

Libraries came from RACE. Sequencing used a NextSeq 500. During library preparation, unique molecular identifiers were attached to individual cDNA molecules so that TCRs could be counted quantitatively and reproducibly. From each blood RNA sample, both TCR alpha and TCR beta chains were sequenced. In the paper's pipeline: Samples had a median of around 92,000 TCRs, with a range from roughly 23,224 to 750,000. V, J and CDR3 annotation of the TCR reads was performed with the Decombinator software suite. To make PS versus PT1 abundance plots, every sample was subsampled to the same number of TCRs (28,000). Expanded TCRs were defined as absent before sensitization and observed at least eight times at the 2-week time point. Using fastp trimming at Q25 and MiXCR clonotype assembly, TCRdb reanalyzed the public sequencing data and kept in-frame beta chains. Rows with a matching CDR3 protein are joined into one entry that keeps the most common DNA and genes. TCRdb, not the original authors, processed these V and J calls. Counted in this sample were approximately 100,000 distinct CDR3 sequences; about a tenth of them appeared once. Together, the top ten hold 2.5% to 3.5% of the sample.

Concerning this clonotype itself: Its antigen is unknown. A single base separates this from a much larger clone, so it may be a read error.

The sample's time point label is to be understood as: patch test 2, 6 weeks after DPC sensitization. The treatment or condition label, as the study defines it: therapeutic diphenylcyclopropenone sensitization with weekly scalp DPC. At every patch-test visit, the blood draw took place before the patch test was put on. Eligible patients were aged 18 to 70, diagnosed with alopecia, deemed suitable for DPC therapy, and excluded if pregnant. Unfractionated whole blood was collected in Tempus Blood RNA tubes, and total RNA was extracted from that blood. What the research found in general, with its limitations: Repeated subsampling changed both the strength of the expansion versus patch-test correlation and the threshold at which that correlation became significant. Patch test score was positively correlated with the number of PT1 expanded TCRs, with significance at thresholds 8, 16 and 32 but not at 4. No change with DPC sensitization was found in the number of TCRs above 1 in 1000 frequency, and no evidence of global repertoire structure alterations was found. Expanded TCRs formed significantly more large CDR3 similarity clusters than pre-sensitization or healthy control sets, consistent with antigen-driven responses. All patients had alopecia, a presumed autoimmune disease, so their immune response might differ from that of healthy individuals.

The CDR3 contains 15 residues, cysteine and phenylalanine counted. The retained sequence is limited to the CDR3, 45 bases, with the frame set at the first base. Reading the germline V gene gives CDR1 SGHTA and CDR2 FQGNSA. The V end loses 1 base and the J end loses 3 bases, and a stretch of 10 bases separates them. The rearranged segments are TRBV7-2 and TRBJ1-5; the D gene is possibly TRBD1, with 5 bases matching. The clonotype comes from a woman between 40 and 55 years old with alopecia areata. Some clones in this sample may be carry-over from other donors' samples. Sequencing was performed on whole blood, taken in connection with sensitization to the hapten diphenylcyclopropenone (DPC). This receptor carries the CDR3 CASSLGGANNQPQHF. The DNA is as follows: TGTGCCAGCAGCTTAGGAGGGGCAAACAATCAGCCCCAGCATTTT.